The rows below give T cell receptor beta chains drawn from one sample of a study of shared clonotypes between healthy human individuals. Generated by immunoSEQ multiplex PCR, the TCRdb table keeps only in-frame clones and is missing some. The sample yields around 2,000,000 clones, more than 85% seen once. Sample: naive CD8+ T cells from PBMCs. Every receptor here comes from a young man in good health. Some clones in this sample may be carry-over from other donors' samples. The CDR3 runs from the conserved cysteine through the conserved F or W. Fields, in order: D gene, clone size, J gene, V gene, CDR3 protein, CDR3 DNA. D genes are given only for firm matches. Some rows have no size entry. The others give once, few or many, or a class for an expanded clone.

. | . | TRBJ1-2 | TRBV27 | CASSVTPGLIYGYTF | TGTGCCAGCAGTGTAACCCCGGGACTGATCTATGGCTACACCTTC
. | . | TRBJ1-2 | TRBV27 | CASSLTPGPSYGYTF | TGTGCCAGCAGTTTAACCCCCGGGCCCAGCTATGGCTACACCTTC
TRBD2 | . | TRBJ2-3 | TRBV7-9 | CASSLSPGTSGTDTQYF | TGTGCCAGCAGCTTATCCCCCGGGACTAGCGGTACAGATACGCAGTATTTT
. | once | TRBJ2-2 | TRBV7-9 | CASSLQGVAGELFF | TGTGCCAGCAGCTTACAGGGCGTCGCCGGGGAGCTGTTTTTT
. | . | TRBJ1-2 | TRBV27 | CASRDGIGYTF | TGTGCCAGCAGAGACGGTATAGGCTACACCTTC
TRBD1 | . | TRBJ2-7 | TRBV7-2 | CASRTRDSRYEQYF | TGTGCCAGCAGGACACGGGACAGTCGCTACGAGCAGTACTTC
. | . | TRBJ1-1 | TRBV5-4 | CASSLGGLGKMNTEAFF | TGTGCCAGCAGCTTGGGGGGGCTCGGTAAGATGAACACTGAAGCTTTCTTT
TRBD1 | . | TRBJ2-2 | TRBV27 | CASTSRDRGQESTGELFF | TGTGCCAGCACCTCCCGGGACAGGGGGCAGGAGAGCACCGGGGAGCTGTTTTTT
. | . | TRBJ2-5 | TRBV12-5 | CASGLEGSSGETQYF | TGTGCTAGTGGTTTGGAGGGGTCCAGTGGAGAGACCCAGTACTTC
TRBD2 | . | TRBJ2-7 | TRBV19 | CASSYGLAESYEQYF | TGTGCCAGTAGTTATGGACTAGCGGAATCCTACGAGCAGTACTTC
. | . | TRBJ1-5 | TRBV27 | CASSMTAYSNQPQHF | TGTGCCAGCAGCATGACAGCTTATAGCAATCAGCCCCAGCATTTT
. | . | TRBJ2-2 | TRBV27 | CASSPWATNTGELFF | TGTGCCAGCAGTCCCTGGGCCACAAACACCGGGGAGCTGTTTTTT
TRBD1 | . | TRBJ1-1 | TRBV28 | CASSPDRGAFF | TGTGCCAGCAGTCCAGACAGGGGCGCTTTCTTT
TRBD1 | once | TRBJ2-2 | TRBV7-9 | CASSEPSVKGGNTGELFF | TGTGCCAGCAGCGAACCCTCCGTTAAAGGGGGCAACACCGGGGAGCTGTTTTTT
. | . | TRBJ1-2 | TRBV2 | CASKGGAPGYTF | TGTGCCAGCAAGGGGGGAGCCCCCGGCTACACCTTC
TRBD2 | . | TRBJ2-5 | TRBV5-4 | CASSLSLAGGPVETQYF | TGTGCCAGCAGCTTGTCTCTAGCGGGAGGGCCAGTGGAGACCCAGTACTTC
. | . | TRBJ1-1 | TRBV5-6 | CASSHENFGTEAFF | TGTGCCAGCAGCCATGAGAACTTTGGCACTGAAGCTTTCTTT
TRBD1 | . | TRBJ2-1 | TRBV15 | CATSRGNRGLAYNEQFF | TGTGCCACCAGCAGAGGTAACAGGGGGCTCGCCTACAATGAGCAGTTCTTC
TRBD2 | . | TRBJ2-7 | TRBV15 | CATSAQAGREQYF | TGTGCCACCAGCGCCCAAGCGGGACGCGAGCAGTACTTC
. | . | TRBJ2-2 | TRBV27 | CASSSMGAGRDTGELFF | TGTGCCAGCAGTTCCATGGGGGCAGGGAGGGACACCGGGGAGCTGTTTTTT
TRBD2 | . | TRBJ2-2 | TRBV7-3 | CASSLAGVAGELFF | TGTGCCAGCAGCTTAGCGGGGGTTGCCGGGGAGCTGTTTTTT
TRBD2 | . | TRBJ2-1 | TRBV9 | CASSASGVPLNEQFF | TGTGCCAGCAGCGCAAGCGGGGTGCCACTCAATGAGCAGTTCTTC
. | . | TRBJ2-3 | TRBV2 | CANPGTRGDTQYF | TGTGCCAACCCAGGGACGCGAGGGGATACGCAGTATTTT
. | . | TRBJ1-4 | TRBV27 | CASSSLPGDGLFF | TGTGCCAGCAGTTCCCTCCCGGGGGACGGTCTGTTTTTT
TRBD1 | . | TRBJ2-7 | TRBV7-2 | CASSSVTGAYEQYF | TGTGCCAGCAGCTCCGTAACAGGGGCCTACGAGCAGTACTTC
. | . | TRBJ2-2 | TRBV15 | CATSRLLAVGELFF | TGTGCCACCAGCAGGTTATTGGCAGTCGGGGAGCTGTTTTTT
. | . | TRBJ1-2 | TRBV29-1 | CSVPLGGAKGYTF | TGCAGCGTTCCCTTGGGGGGGGCGAAAGGCTACACCTTC
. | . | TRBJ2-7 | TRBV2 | CASSDGTADYEQYF | TGTGCCAGCAGCGACGGGACGGCGGACTACGAGCAGTACTTC
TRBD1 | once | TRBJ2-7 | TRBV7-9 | CASSFGTGVISSYEQYF | TGTGCCAGCAGCTTCGGGACAGGGGTAATTAGCTCCTACGAGCAGTACTTC
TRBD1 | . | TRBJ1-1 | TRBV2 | CASSDSTGDMNTEAFF | TGTGCCAGCAGTGATTCCACAGGGGATATGAACACTGAAGCTTTCTTT
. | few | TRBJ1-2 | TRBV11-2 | CASSLGAGEDTF | TGTGCCAGCAGCTTAGGGGCAGGGGAGGACACCTTC
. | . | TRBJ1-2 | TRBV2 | CASSAQGRIVSNYGYTF | TGTGCCAGCAGCGCGCAGGGCCGAATAGTCTCTAACTATGGCTACACCTTC
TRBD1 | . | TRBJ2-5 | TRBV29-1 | CSVEEPTGATGEQYF | TGCAGCGTTGAAGAGCCGACAGGGGCCACGGGTGAGCAGTACTTC
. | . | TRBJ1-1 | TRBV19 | CASRQGNEAFF | TGTGCCAGTAGGCAGGGGAATGAAGCTTTCTTT
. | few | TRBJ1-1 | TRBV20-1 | CSAGPPVGAFF | TGCAGTGCGGGACCGCCCGTCGGAGCTTTCTTT
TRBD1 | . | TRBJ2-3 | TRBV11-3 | CASSRAGGLSTDTQYF | TGTGCCAGCAGCCGAGCAGGGGGCCTTAGCACAGATACGCAGTATTTT
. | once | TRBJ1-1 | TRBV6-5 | CASSYGGANTEAFF | TGTGCCAGCAGTTACGGCGGGGCGAACACTGAAGCTTTCTTT
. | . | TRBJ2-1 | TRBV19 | CASRNQQGGEQFF | TGTGCCAGTAGGAATCAGCAGGGGGGTGAGCAGTTCTTC
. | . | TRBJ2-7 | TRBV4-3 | CASSQSPAGSIHEQYF | TGCGCCAGCAGCCAAAGTCCTGCAGGGAGCATCCACGAGCAGTACTTC
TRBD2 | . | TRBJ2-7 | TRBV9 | CASSPSGRGTYEQYF | TGTGCCAGCAGCCCAAGCGGGAGGGGCACCTACGAGCAGTACTTC
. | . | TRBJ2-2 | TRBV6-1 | CASSVGGRGELFF | TGTGCCAGCTCGGTGGGGGGGCGCGGGGAGCTGTTTTTT
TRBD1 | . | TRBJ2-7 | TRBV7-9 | CASSYPGQGPGEQYF | TGTGCCAGCAGCTACCCGGGACAGGGTCCGGGCGAGCAGTACTTC
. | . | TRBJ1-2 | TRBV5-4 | CASSFMGGAYGYTF | TGTGCCAGCAGCTTTATGGGGGGCGCGTATGGCTACACCTTC
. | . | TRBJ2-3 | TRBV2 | CASRYTDTQYF | TGTGCCAGCAGGTACACAGATACGCAGTATTTT
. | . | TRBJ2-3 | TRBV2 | CASSGVASNTDTQYF | TGTGCCAGCAGTGGGGTAGCGTCCAACACAGATACGCAGTATTTT
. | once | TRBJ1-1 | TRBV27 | CASSLSSEGMNTEAFF | TGTGCCAGCAGTTTATCCTCAGAGGGGATGAACACTGAAGCTTTCTTT
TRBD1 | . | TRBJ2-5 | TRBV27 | CASSLDRDKTQYF | TGTGCCAGCAGCCTAGACAGGGATAAGACCCAGTACTTC
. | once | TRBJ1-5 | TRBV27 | CASREGQGLQPQHF | TGTGCCAGCAGGGAAGGGCAGGGGTTACAGCCCCAGCATTTT
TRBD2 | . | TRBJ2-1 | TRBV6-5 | CASRMGTRVNEQFF | TGTGCCAGCAGGATGGGGACTAGGGTCAATGAGCAGTTCTTC
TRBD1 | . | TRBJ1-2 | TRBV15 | CATSRDWARGNNYGYTF | TGTGCCACCAGCAGAGATTGGGCCAGGGGGAACAACTATGGCTACACCTTC
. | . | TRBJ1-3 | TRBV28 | CASRTDPQGNTIYF | TGTGCCAGCCGGACAGACCCCCAGGGAAACACCATATATTTT
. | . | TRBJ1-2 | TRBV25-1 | CASSEFLAGGNNYGYTF | TGTGCCAGCAGTGAATTCCTTGCGGGGGGCAATAACTATGGCTACACCTTC
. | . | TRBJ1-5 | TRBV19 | CASADRGNQPQHF | TGTGCCAGTGCCGACCGAGGGAATCAGCCCCAGCATTTT
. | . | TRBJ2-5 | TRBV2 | CASSELEGIGETQYF | TGTGCCAGCAGTGAATTAGAGGGTATAGGAGAGACCCAGTACTTC
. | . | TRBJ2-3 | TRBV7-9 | CASSPPAGDPDTQYF | TGTGCCAGCAGCCCCCCCGCTGGGGATCCAGATACGCAGTATTTT
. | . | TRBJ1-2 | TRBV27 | CASSLMPSATYGYTF | TGTGCCAGCAGTTTAATGCCATCGGCAACCTATGGCTACACCTTC
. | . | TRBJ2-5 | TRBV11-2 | CASSFSGRGGETQYF | TGTGCCAGCAGCTTTTCTGGTAGGGGTGGGGAGACCCAGTACTTC
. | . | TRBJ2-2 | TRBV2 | CASTETEPYTGELFF | TGTGCCAGCACTGAGACGGAGCCCTACACCGGGGAGCTGTTTTTT
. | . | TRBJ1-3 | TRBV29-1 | CSANMGGNTIYF | TGCAGCGCTAATATGGGTGGAAACACCATATATTTT